This paragraph covers one T cell receptor beta chain sequence. The sample belongs to a study of cytomegalovirus exposure and HLA in healthy donors. The junction had 7 bases not matched to a gene; V was cut back by 9 bases and J by 2 bases. The CDR3 consists of 14 residues. Germline-derived CDR1 and CDR2 are LNHDA and SQIVND (reference sequence). The study ran its PCR with 60 Vbeta and 13 Jbeta primers. Produced via immunoSEQ multiplex PCR; TCRdb's table is partial and in-frame only. The sample consists of about 300,000 clones, more than 80% of them appearing once. V and J are TRBV19 and TRBJ1-5; TRBD1 agrees at 7 bases. The TCR comes from a man aged 40-49 years in good health and CMV-seropositive. The sequenced sample was PBMCs. The CDR3 DNA reads as TGTGCCAGCACCCGACAGGGTGGCAATCAGCCCCAGCATTTT. It specifies CASTRQGGNQPQHF.